This TCR beta chain stems from a study of cytomegalovirus exposure and HLA in healthy donors (TCRdb year 2017). Describing the broader study: An earlier analysis of about 560 of the donors reported around 280 Gb of sequence data and 95 million to 140 million unique TCR beta sequences obtained from roughly 170 million T cells. Approximately 300 gigabases of sequencing data and around 87 million unique TCR sequences were included in an early release covering 550 to 800 HLA-typed donors. The genetic ancestry cluster associated with self-reported Caucasian donors included 70% to 85% of the approximately 400 genotyped donors. The study was designed to test whether signatures of past pathogen exposure could be identified by cataloging public T cell receptors. Using immunosequencing, the study profiled T cell repertoires from 500 to 800 subjects and related those repertoires to cytomegalovirus serostatus. Besides the first cohort of roughly 700 subjects, a separate validation cohort made up of 95 to 150 different subjects was used. The study combined high-throughput TCR immunosequencing, statistical association of individual TCRs with disease status, and machine learning to predict cytomegalovirus infection status. In a later analysis, previously published TCR beta repertoires from 500 to 750 donors were re-analyzed and high-resolution HLA genotyping was added so that TCR occurrence patterns could be studied. Rather than drawing on any new phenotypic data, the later analysis identified candidate immune exposures from TCR beta sequences and the way those sequences occurred across donors. An earlier analysis of roughly 580 of the donors used high-throughput TCR beta sequencing to judge whether each TCR beta V gene segment behaved as functional or pseudogenic. Donor age, sex, ethnicity and CMV serostatus were compiled together with the repertoire data. Genome-wide SNP genotypes for about three fifths of the roughly 670 donors were used in a later genetic analysis, which treated that subset as a discovery cohort. All discovery cohort repertoires had been generated on a single sequencing platform. Both class I and class II loci were covered by HLA typing, at four-digit resolution. Typing coverage differed by locus: A, B, C, DRB1 and DQB1 were typed in about 629-640 donors, DQA1 in about 560, DPA1 in approximately 600, and DPB1 in just under 480. About five DR-DQ haplotypes were handled as single units for association and clustering because linkage in the cohort was strong. Across 300 to 500 genotyped donors of the cohort, an average of roughly 230,000 unique TCR beta nucleotide sequences per donor were sequenced, and roughly a sixth of those sequences were non-productive.

The cohort consisted of approximately 690 healthy bone marrow donors. At the time of sampling, all cohort members were nominally healthy, though unrecorded immune exposures were likely present. The donor was CMV seropositive and belonged to the group of some 290 seropositive cohort members. Each donor provided a peripheral blood sample, and peripheral blood mononuclear cells were used for TCR beta sequencing. The Qiagen DNeasy Blood Extraction Kit was used to extract genomic DNA from the blood cell samples. Library creation used the immunoSEQ multiplex PCR assay. For the multiplex PCR, a mixture combining 60 forward primers for TCR Vbeta segments and 13 reverse primers for TCR Jbeta segments was used. A multiplex PCR assay on genomic DNA amplified the CDR3 region of rearranged TCR beta genes. The amplified TCR beta libraries were sequenced on the Illumina HiSeq System as 87-base-pair reads. Per the original workflow: A later analysis tallied 75 million to 95 million unique TCR beta chains across the 700 or so repertoires, and about 10 million of those chains were shared by two or more donors. Raw reads were error-corrected and collapsed into unique sequences with a nearest-neighbor algorithm that merged closely related sequences to remove PCR and sequencing errors. V, D and J gene segments were assigned by aligning CDR3 sequences to IMGT reference sequences. For a sequence to be retained, a match of at least six nucleotides to both a V gene segment and a J gene segment was required. Rearrangements were classified as productive when the CDR3 lacked stop codons and remained in frame with V and J, and all other rearrangements were classified as non-productive. Following IMGT convention, CDR3 was defined as the stretch from the second conserved V-encoded cysteine to the conserved J-encoded phenylalanine. In an earlier analysis of roughly 610 of the donors, sequences lacking an unambiguous match to a single V gene segment were excluded. In an earlier analysis of 587 of the donors, V segments were called functional above 56.7% productive rearrangements and were called segregating when the between-donor standard deviation exceeded 5%. To diagnose cytomegalovirus status from the catalog of TCR beta chain sequences, a statistical classification framework was built. V and J gene assignment, in a later analysis, came from comparing TCR nucleotide sequences with IMGT/GENE-DB human TR gene sequences. The TCRdist pipeline was used in a later analysis to assign CDR3 sequences and most-parsimonious VDJ recombination scenarios. In a later analysis, each TCR beta chain was defined by its CDR3 amino acid sequence together with its V-gene family, and reads without a unique V-gene family were excluded. In a later analysis, approximately 590 highly shared, low-generation-probability nucleotide sequences were removed to address suspected cross-contamination and a sequencing artifact. In a later analysis, a clonal expansion index was calculated for each public chain from normalized within-repertoire ranks of inferred template counts. In a later analysis, generation probabilities were computed with a VDJ recombination model fitted to out-of-frame rearrangements, and the resulting probabilities were checked against IGoR. A later analysis scored TCR-TCR, TCR-HLA and TCR-CMV co-occurrence with hypergeometric tests, applying a repertoire-size bias correction to TCR pairs. To estimate false discovery rates, a later analysis permuted the HLA or CMV assignments 20 times. In a later analysis, co-occurring TCRs were grouped with DBSCAN, and TCRdist sequence similarity was added when clustering was performed within HLA-allele-positive subsets. For co-occurrence clustering, repertoires with fewer than 30,000 or more than 120,000 public chains were excluded, along with a handful of repertoires with anomalous nucleotide sharing. Entries here come from immuneACCESS through TCRdb and include only in-frame sequences with V and J called. Some clones fail to appear in such tables; in the studies checked, an unresolved V gene covers under half of the shortfall, and the cause of the remainder is unknown. V and J calls and clone size are those listed in that table; D and trimming were worked out from the DNA. The sample table shows some 90,000 clones, and 70% to 80% are seen once. 20% to 25% of the sample is in the top ten clones.

General study outcomes and caveats: Strong co-occurrence of HLA alleles, especially DR and DQ, made assigning TCR associations to individual alleles difficult. It was suggested by the authors that the approach could potentially be generalized to other disease states and immunological phenotypes. An earlier analysis of approximately 530 of the donors showed that most TCR beta V segments appeared in productive rearrangements either about 90% or about 30% of the time, which broadly matched IMGT annotations. Several of the top co-occurrence clusters appeared to be linked to parvovirus B19, influenza, CMV and Epstein-Barr virus, according to a later analysis. The cohort was sequenced for TCR beta chains only, and without alpha or paired-chain data the features that could be detected were limited. In a later analysis, the rate of TCR association differed among HLA loci, with DRB1 alleles having the most associated TCRs and HLA-C alleles having the fewest. The classifier was reported to diagnose cytomegalovirus status with high specificity and sensitivity in both the original cohort and the validation cohort. In the study, roughly 160 TCR beta chains were listed as associated with cytomegalovirus. In a later analysis, HLA-associated TCR beta chains showed more clonal expansion and lower generation probabilities than non-associated chains that were equally common. The earlier analysis of approximately 540 of the donors excluded some 15 rarely observed V segments, including chromosome 9 orphons, because counts were too low. A further reported finding was that TCR beta sequences accurately predicted the HLA-A and HLA-B alleles for most subjects in the first cohort. Most CMV-associated TCR beta chains appeared to be HLA-restricted in a later analysis, and the HLA associations seemed to be driven largely by CMV exposure. While some public TCRs were present in many individuals, most TCR sequences turned up only very rarely across donors. A later genetic analysis reported fewer N-insertions in productive TCRs among donors in an Asian-associated ancestry cluster than the 666-donor mean. The only immune exposure information available for the cohort was CMV serostatus. Linkage disequilibrium might explain the correlated functional status among segregating V segments, but an unknown experimental factor could not be excluded. Presence/absence analyses assumed roughly uniform sequencing depth across donors, an assumption that may not hold. The 87-base-pair reads could not distinguish some IMGT-functional V segments, including TRBV6-2 and TRBV6-3, so those segments were excluded. A few of the identified cytomegalovirus-associated TCR beta chains were confirmed in vitro to be specific for cytomegalovirus antigens. At a false discovery rate of 0.05, a later analysis linked around 17,000 TCR beta sequences to specific HLA alleles. An association between a missense DCLRE1C variant and V-gene and J-gene trimming of TCR beta chains was found in a later genetic analysis and replicated in an independent cohort. Because HLA typing was unavailable for some donors at each locus, only the typed subset was used in association tests. The sequencing pipeline was judged likely to have produced a cluster of highly shared sequence variants as a technical artifact.

CDR1 and CDR2, looked up from the germline V gene, are SGDLS and YYNGEE. The junction shows trimming of 4 bases on V and 2 bases on J, and the gene matches do not reach 11 bases of it. The CDR3 runs 16 amino acids, cysteine and phenylalanine included. Only CDR3 DNA remains: 48 bases, in frame from the first base. This clone was seen more than once but under ten times. No antigen is known for it. Per-base qualities were not stored, and no clone one base away is much larger. The chain is encoded by TRBV9 joined to TRBJ1-2, with 7 bases aligning to TRBD1. The origin of this receptor is a woman in her 50s in good health and CMV-seropositive. Sequencing used PBMCs. The CDR3 loop reads CASSPKGDSQNYGYTF. In nucleotide form, the sequence is TGTGCCAGCAGCCCAAAAGGGGACAGCCAAAACTATGGCTACACCTTC.